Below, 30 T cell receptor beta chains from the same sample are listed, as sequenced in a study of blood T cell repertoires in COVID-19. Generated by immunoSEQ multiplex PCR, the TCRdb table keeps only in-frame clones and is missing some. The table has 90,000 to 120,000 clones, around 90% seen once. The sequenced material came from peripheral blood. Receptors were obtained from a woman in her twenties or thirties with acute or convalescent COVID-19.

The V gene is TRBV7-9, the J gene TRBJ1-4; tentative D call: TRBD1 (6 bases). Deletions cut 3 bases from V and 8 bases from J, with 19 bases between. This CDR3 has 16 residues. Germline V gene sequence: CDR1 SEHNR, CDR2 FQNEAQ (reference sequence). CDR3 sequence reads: CASSFATGSGSEKLFF. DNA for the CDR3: TGTGCCAGCAGCTTCGCAACAGGGTCCGGTTCGGAAAAACTGTTTTTT.

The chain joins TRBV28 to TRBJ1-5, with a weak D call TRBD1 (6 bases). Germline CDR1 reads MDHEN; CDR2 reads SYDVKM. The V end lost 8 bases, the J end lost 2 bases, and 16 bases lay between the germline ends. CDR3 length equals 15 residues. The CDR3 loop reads CASVGSGAGNQPQHF. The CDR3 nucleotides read TGTGCCAGCGTTGGGTCAGGGGCCGGCAATCAGCCCCAGCATTTT.

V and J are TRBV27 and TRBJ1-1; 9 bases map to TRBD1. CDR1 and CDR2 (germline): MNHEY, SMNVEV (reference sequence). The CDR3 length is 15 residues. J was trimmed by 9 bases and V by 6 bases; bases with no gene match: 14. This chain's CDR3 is CASRTTRDREPKAFF. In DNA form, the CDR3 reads TGTGCCAGCAGAACGACCCGGGACAGGGAACCAAAAGCTTTCTTT.

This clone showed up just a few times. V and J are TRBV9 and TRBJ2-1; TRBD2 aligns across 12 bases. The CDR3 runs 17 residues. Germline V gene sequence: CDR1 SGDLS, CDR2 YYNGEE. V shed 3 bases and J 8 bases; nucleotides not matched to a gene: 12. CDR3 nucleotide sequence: TGTGCCAGCAGCGCAGGGGATGGACTAGCGGGGATGTATGAGCAGTTCTTC. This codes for CASSAGDGLAGMYEQFF.

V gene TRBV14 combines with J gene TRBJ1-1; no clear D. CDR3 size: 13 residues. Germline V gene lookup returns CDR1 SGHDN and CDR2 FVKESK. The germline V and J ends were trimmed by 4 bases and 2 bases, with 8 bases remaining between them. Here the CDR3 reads CASSLNINTEAFF. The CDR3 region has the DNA TGTGCCAGCAGCCTTAACATAAACACTGAAGCTTTCTTT.

The CDR3 spells CASSVGGTGAGYGYTF. The CDR3 DNA follows: TGTGCCAGCAGCGTAGGAGGGACAGGGGCCGGTTATGGCTACACCTTC. This chain uses TRBV9 with TRBJ1-2; 10 nucleotides agree with TRBD1. The germline gives CDR1 SGDLS, CDR2 YYNGEE. The CDR3 runs 16 residues. The trim removed 0 bases at V and 5 bases at J, leaving 7 bases unmatched.

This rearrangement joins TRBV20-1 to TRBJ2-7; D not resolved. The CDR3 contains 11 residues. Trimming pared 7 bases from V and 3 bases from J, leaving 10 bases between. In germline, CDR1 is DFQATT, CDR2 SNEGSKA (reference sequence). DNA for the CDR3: TGCAGTGTCCCGCTAAACTACGAGCAGTACTTC. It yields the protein CSVPLNYEQYF.

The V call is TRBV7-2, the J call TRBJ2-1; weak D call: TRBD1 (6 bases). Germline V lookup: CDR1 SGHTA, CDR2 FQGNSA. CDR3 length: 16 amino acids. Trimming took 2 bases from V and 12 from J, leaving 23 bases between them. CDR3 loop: CASSLISTGSSLGQFF. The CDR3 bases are TGTGCCAGCAGCTTAATCTCGACAGGTTCATCACTGGGGCAGTTCTTC.

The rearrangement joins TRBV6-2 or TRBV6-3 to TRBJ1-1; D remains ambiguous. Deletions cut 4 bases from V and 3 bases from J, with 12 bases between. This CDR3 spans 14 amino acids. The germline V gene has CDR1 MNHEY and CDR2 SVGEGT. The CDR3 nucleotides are TGTGCCAGCAGTTTAGCGCGGGCGGACACTGAAGCTTTCTTT. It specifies CASSLARADTEAFF.

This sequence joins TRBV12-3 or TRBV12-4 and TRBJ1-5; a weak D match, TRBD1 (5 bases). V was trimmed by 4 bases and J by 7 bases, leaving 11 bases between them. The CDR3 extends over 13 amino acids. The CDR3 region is CASSSGGGQPQHF. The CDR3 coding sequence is TGTGCCAGCAGTTCTGGGGGAGGGCAGCCCCAGCATTTT.

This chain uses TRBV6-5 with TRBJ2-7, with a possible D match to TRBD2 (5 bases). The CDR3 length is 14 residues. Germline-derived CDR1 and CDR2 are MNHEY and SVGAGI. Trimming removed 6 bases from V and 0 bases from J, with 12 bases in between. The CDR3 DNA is TGTGCCAGCAGGGATATCCGGGGCTCCTACGAGCAGTACTTC. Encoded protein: CASRDIRGSYEQYF.

CDR3 nucleotides: TGTGCCAGCAGAACAGGGGGCGCATCGGAAGGCTACACCTTC. This sequence encodes CASRTGGASEGYTF. This chain joins TRBV27 and TRBJ1-2; 9 bases agree with TRBD1. Germline V gene data show CDR1 as MNHEY and CDR2 as SMNVEV (reference sequence). Trimming cost V 6 bases and J 8 bases; bases outside gene matches: 10. The CDR3 extends over 14 amino acids.

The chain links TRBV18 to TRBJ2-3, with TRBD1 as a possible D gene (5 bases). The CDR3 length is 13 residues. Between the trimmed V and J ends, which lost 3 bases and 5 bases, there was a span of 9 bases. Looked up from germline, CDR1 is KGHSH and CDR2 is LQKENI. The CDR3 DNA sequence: TGTGCCAGCTCACCTCGACAGCAAGATACGCAGTATTTT. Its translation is CASSPRQQDTQYF.

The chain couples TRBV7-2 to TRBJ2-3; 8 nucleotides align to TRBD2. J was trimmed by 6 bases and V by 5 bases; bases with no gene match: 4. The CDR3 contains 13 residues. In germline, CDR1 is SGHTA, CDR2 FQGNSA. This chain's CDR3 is CASSLRLADTQYF. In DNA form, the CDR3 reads TGTGCCAGCAGCCTTCGACTAGCGGATACGCAGTATTTT.

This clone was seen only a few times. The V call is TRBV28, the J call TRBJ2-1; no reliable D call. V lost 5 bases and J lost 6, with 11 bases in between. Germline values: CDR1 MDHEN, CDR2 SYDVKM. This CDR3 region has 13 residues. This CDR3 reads CASSPGSGNEQFF. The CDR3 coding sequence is TGTGCCAGCAGTCCCGGGTCGGGCAATGAGCAGTTCTTC.

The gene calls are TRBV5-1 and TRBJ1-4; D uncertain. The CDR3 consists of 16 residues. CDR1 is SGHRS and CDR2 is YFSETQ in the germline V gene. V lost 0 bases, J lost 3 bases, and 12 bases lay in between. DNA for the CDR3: TGCGCCAGCAGCTTGGGGGCGGGCACCCCTAATGAAAAACTGTTTTTT. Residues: CASSLGAGTPNEKLFF.

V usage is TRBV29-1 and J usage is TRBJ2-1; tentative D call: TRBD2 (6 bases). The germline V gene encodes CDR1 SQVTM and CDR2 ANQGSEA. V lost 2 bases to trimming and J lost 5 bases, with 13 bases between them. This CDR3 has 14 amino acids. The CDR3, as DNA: TGCAGCGTTGAACCGAGGACTACCCACAATGAGCAGTTCTTC. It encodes CSVEPRTTHNEQFF.

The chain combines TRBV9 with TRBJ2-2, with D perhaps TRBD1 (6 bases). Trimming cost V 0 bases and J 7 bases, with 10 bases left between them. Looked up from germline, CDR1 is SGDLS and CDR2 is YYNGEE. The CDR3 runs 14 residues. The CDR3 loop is CASSVVSRGGELFF. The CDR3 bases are TGTGCCAGCAGCGTAGTCAGCAGGGGCGGGGAGCTGTTTTTT.

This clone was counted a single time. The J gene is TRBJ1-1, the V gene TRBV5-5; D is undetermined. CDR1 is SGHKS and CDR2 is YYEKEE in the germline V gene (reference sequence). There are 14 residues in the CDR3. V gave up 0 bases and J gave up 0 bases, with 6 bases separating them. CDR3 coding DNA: TGTGCCAGCAGCTTGGTGAGGTTGAACACTGAAGCTTTCTTT. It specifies CASSLVRLNTEAFF.

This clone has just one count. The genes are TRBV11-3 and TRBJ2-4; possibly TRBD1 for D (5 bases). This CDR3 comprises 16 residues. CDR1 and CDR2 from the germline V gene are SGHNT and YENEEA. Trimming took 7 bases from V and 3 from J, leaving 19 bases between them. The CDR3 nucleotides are TGTGCCAGCACCTTCCGAAGGGGCGGTGGCAAAAACATTCAGTACTTC. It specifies CASTFRRGGGKNIQYF.

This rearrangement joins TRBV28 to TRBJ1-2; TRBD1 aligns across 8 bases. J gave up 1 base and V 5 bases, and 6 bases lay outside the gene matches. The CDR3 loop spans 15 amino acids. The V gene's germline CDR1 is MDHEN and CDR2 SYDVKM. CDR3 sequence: CASSPPGGVNYGYTF. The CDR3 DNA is TGTGCCAGCAGTCCTCCAGGGGGCGTTAACTATGGCTACACCTTC.

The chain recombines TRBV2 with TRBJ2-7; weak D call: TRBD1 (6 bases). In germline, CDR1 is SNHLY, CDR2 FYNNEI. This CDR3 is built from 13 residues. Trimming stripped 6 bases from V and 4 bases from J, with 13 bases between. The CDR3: CASRLRQVYEQYF. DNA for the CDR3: TGTGCCAGCAGGTTACGACAGGTTTACGAGCAGTACTTC.

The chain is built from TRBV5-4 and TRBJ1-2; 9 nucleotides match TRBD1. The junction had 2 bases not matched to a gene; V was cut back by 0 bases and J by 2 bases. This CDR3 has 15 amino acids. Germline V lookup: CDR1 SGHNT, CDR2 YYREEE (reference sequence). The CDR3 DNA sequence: TGTGCCAGCAGCTTGGATGGGACAGGGAACTATGGCTACACCTTC. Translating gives CASSLDGTGNYGYTF.

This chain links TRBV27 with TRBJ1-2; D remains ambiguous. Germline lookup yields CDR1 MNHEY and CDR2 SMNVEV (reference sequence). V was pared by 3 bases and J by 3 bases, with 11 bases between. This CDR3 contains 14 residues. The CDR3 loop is CASSFSRTDYGYTF. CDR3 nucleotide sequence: TGTGCCAGCAGTTTTAGTCGCACAGACTATGGCTACACCTTC.

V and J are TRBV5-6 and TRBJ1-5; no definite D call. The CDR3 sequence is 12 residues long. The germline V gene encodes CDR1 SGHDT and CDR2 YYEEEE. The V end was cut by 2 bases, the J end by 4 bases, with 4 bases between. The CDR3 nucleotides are TGTGCCAGCAGCTTAGCAAATCAGCCCCAGCATTTT. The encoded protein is CASSLANQPQHF.

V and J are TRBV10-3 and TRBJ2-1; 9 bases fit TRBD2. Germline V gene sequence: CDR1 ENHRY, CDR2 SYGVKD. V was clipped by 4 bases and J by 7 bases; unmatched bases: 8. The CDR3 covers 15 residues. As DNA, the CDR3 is TGTGCCATCAGTGGTGCGGGGGGGACCTCTAATGAGCAGTTCTTC. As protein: CAISGAGGTSNEQFF.

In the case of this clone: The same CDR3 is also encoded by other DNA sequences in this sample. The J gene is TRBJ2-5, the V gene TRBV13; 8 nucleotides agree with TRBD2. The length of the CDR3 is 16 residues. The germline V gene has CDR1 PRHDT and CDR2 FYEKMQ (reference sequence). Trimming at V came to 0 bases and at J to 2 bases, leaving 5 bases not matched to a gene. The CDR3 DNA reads TGTGCCAGCAGCTTAGGAGGTCTAGCGGGTCAAGAGACCCAGTACTTC. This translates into CASSLGGLAGQETQYF.

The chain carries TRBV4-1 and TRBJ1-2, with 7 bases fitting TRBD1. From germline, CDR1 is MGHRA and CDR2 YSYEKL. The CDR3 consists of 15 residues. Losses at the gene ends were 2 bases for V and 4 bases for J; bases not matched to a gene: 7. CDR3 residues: CASSQPGQNLYGYTF. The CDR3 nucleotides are TGCGCCAGCAGCCAACCGGGACAGAACCTCTATGGCTACACCTTC.

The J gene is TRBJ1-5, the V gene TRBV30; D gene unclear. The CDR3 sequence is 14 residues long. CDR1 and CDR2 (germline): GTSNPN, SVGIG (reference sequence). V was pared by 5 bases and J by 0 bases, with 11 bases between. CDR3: CAWGELNSNQPQHF. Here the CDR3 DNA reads TGTGCCTGGGGCGAGTTAAATAGCAATCAGCCCCAGCATTTT.

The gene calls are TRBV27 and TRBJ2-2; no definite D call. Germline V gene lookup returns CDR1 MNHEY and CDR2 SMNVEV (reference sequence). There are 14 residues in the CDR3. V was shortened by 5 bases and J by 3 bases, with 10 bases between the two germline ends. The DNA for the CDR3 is TGTGCCAGCAGTGTTTGGCCGTACACCGGGGAGCTGTTTTTT. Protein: CASSVWPYTGELFF.